This T cell receptor beta chain was recovered during a study of cytomegalovirus exposure and HLA in healthy donors. The CDR3 extends over 14 amino acids. V shed 5 bases and J shed 5 bases, with 10 bases lying between them. Germline-derived CDR1 and CDR2 are MNHEY and SVGAGI. Findings and limits, study-wide: The dataset shows that most TCR sequences were rare, while some public TCRs occurred in many donors. Association of 17,000 or so TCR beta sequences with HLA alleles was found at 0.05 false discovery rate in a later analysis. For presence/absence analyses, sequencing depth was assumed to be roughly uniform across donors. Per published reports, the classifier diagnosed cytomegalovirus status with high specificity and sensitivity.

This PCR relied on a set of 60 Vbeta primers and 13 Jbeta primers. Produced via immunoSEQ multiplex PCR; TCRdb's table is partial and in-frame only. The data show 150,000 to 250,000 clones, approximately 78% seen once. On this clone: Its antigen is not identified.

Sequenced material: PBMCs. The receptor was derived from a woman in her forties or fifties in good health and CMV-seropositive. The chain employs TRBV6-5 and TRBJ1-6, with D unclear. The CDR3 bases are TGTGCCAGCAGTGCCCGACTGGATAATTCACCCCTCCACTTT. The encoded protein is CASSARLDNSPLHF.